The 25 T cell receptor beta chains below all came from one sample that was sequenced in a study of blood T cell repertoires in COVID-19. Using immunoSEQ multiplex PCR, the repertoire was profiled, and TCRdb retains in-frame clones only, with some absent. The profile shows about 300,000 clones, around nine tenths of them singletons. The material sequenced was PBMCs or T cells enriched from blood (not recorded which). The receptor source for this set is a man aged 60-69 years who had recovered from COVID-19.

The J gene is TRBJ1-2, the V gene TRBV18; 8 bases match TRBD1. Trimming cost V 0 bases and J 2 bases; bases outside gene matches: 5. This CDR3 has 16 residues. Germline V gene sequence: CDR1 KGHSH, CDR2 LQKENI. The CDR3 here is CASSPPQGAGNYGYTF. CDR3 bases: TGTGCCAGCTCACCACCCCAGGGGGCAGGGAACTATGGCTACACCTTC. The variable domain in full, completed from reference TRBV18 and TRBJ1-2, reads NAGVMQNPRHLVRRRGQEARLRCSPMKGHSHVYWYRQLPEEGLKFMVYLQKENIIDESGMPKERFSAEFPKEGPSILRIQQVVRGDSAAYFCASSPPQGAGNYGYTFGSGTRLTVV.

This chain links TRBV7-2 with TRBJ2-3; 9 nucleotides line up with TRBD2. The germline gives CDR1 SGHTA, CDR2 FQGNSA. Trimming at V came to 5 bases and at J to 3 bases, leaving 6 bases not matched to a gene. CDR3 length: 15 amino acids. The CDR3 reads CASSPLAGVTDTQYF. CDR3 bases: TGTGCCAGCAGCCCCTTAGCGGGAGTAACAGATACGCAGTATTTT. Combining the CDR3 with reference TRBV7-2 and TRBJ2-3 gives the whole variable domain GAGVSQSPSNKVTEKGKDVELRCDPISGHTALYWYRQSLGQGLEFLIYFQGNSAPDKSGLPSDRFSAERTGGSVSTLTIQRTQQEDSAVYLCASSPLAGVTDTQYFGPGTRLTVL.

This chain connects TRBV11-2 to TRBJ2-5; the D gene is possibly TRBD2 (6 bases). The CDR3 has 15 amino acids. V was cut by 5 bases and J by 0 bases, with 13 bases left in between. Looked up from germline, CDR1 is SGHAT and CDR2 is FQNNGV. This CDR3 reads CASSRISSDQETQYF. CDR3 DNA sequence: TGTGCCAGCAGCCGGATCTCTAGCGACCAAGAGACCCAGTACTTC.

The count of this clone is one. The chain couples TRBV7-9 to TRBJ1-1; possible D gene TRBD1, 5 bases. Deletions cut 5 bases from V and 2 bases from J, with 6 bases between. The germline CDR1 and CDR2 sequences are SEHNR and FQNEAQ (reference sequence). This CDR3 has 12 residues. CDR3 loop: CASSTGNTEAFF. DNA for the CDR3: TGTGCCAGCAGCACAGGAAACACTGAAGCTTTCTTT.

The rearrangement uses TRBV7-9 and TRBJ2-4, with 8 nucleotides matching TRBD2. This CDR3 comprises 15 residues. The V and J ends lost 5 bases and 9 bases, in that order; junction bases with no gene match: 12. CDR1 and CDR2 (germline): SEHNR, FQNEAQ (reference sequence). The CDR3 loop reads CASSLLGRVASIQYF. The CDR3 DNA reads as TGTGCCAGCAGCCTCCTCGGGAGGGTAGCGAGCATTCAGTACTTC.

V gene TRBV19 combines with J gene TRBJ1-2, with 7 bases lining up with TRBD1. Germline assignment: CDR1 LNHDA and CDR2 SQIVND (reference sequence). The junction had 7 bases not matched to a gene; V was cut back by 9 bases and J by 3 bases. This CDR3 has 13 amino acids. In DNA form, the CDR3 reads TGTGCCAGCGGTGCAGGGGGGCACTATGGCTACACCTTC. Translating gives CASGAGGHYGYTF.

V and J are TRBV7-3 and TRBJ2-2; tentative D call: TRBD2 (6 bases). Trimming took 8 bases from V and 0 from J, leaving 13 bases between them. In germline, CDR1 is SGHTA, CDR2 FQGTGA. This CDR3 comprises 15 residues. For the CDR3, the DNA is TGTGCCAGCGGCCGGGGGAACCCGAACACCGGGGAGCTGTTTTTT. This codes for CASGRGNPNTGELFF.

This clone occurred a few times. The chain links TRBV24-1 to TRBJ2-2, with 7 bases matching TRBD1. The ends lost 1 base at V and 5 bases at J; junction bases unmatched: 9. The CDR3 is made up of 17 amino acids. Germline V gene data show CDR1 as KGHDR and CDR2 as SFDVKD. The DNA for the CDR3 is TGTGCCACCAGTGATTTTAGGGGGCCGGATAGGACCGGGGAGCTGTTTTTT. Protein sequence: CATSDFRGPDRTGELFF.

The V call is TRBV12-3 or TRBV12-4, the J call TRBJ1-2, with no clear D. The V and J ends lost 8 bases and 7 bases respectively, with 14 bases between them. CDR3 length: 12 amino acids. This chain's CDR3 is CASRRQAGGYTF. The DNA of the CDR3 is TGTGCCAGCCGTCGCCAGGCTGGTGGCTACACCTTC.

The chain joins TRBV9 to TRBJ2-7; 14 bases match TRBD2. The ends lost 7 bases at V and 0 bases at J; junction bases unmatched: 6. This CDR3 region has 16 residues. CDR1 and CDR2 from the germline V gene are SGDLS and YYNGEE. In DNA form, the CDR3 reads TGTGCCAGCCGGGGACTAGCGGGAGACAGCTCCTACGAGCAGTACTTC. It yields the protein CASRGLAGDSSYEQYF. Full variable domain (remainder filled in from reference TRBV9 and TRBJ2-7): DSGVTQTPKHLITATGQRVTLRCSPRSGDLSVYWYQQSLDQGLQFLIQYYNGEERAKGNILERFSAQQFPDLHSELNLSSLELGDSALYFCASRGLAGDSSYEQYFGPGTRLTVT.

The chain combines TRBV4-1 with TRBJ2-3; 11 bases fit TRBD2. Trimming took 3 bases from V and 1 from J; bases not matched to a gene: 3. The CDR3 consists of 16 residues. Germline V lookup: CDR1 MGHRA, CDR2 YSYEKL. DNA of the CDR3: TGCGCCAGCAGCCAGAGGGGACTAGCGGGCACAGATACGCAGTATTTT. Amino acid sequence: CASSQRGLAGTDTQYF.

The V gene is TRBV4-1, the J gene TRBJ2-2; possible D gene TRBD1, 6 bases. Germline assignment: CDR1 MGHRA and CDR2 YSYEKL. The CDR3 runs to 15 residues. The V gene lost 3 bases and the J gene lost 4 bases, with 12 bases spanning the gap. CDR3 sequence (DNA): TGCGCCAGCAGCCATAGTCAGGGGATCACCGGGGAGCTGTTTTTT. Translation: CASSHSQGITGELFF.

CDR3 nucleotide sequence: TGTGCCAGCAGCTTTGCGGGTTGGGAGACCCAGTACTTC. Its protein product is CASSFAGWETQYF. This rearrangement joins TRBV7-9 to TRBJ2-5, with TRBD2 as a possible D gene (5 bases). The CDR3 totals 13 residues. Trimming shortened V by 3 bases and J by 5 bases, and 10 bases separated the two germline ends. CDR1 is SEHNR, CDR2 FQNEAQ, per germline (reference sequence).

The chain uses TRBV19 and TRBJ2-6, with TRBD1 matching 7 bases. Trimming removed 5 bases from V and 0 bases from J; junction bases left unmatched: 1. Germline CDR1 reads LNHDA; CDR2 reads SQIVND (reference sequence). This CDR3 contains 15 residues. CDR3 nucleotide sequence: TGTGCCAGTAGTGGACAGGACTCTGGGGCCAACGTCCTGACTTTC. Its translation: CASSGQDSGANVLTF.

This clone came up a few times. Written as DNA, the CDR3 is TGTGCCAGCTCCCGGGGGGGGAATTACGAGCAGTACTTC. This sequence encodes CASSRGGNYEQYF. The chain couples TRBV3-1 (or the pseudogene TRBV3-2) to TRBJ2-7; 8 nucleotides agree with TRBD2. Germline V CDR1 and CDR2: LGHDT, YNNKEL (reference sequence). The CDR3 runs 13 residues. V lost 8 bases to trimming and J lost 4 bases; unmatched junction nucleotides: 7.

This sequence joins TRBV28 and TRBJ2-3; weak D call: TRBD2 (5 bases). Germline CDR1 reads MDHEN; CDR2 reads SYDVKM. V shed 2 bases and J shed 8 bases, with 11 bases lying between them. The CDR3 runs 13 residues. The CDR3 region has the DNA TGTGCCAGCAGTTTAGGTCTCCGGGGTACGCAGTATTTT. It translates to CASSLGLRGTQYF.

This sequence joins TRBV28 and TRBJ2-1; 11 bases match TRBD2. This CDR3 has 15 residues. The junction had 9 bases not matched to a gene; V was cut back by 5 bases and J by 9 bases. CDR1 and CDR2 from the germline V gene are MDHEN and SYDVKM. CDR3 region: CASSLGLAGGFEQFF. CDR3 in DNA: TGTGCCAGCAGTCTCGGGCTAGCGGGAGGTTTTGAGCAGTTCTTC.

This chain links TRBV2 with TRBJ2-7; 7 nucleotides agree with TRBD1. CDR1 is SNHLY, CDR2 FYNNEI, per germline. This CDR3 spans 14 amino acids. Unmatched junction bases numbered 5, after V lost 3 bases and J lost 3 bases. CDR3 in DNA: TGTGCCAGCAGTGAGGGGACAGTCTTCTACGAGCAGTACTTC. Its translation is CASSEGTVFYEQYF.

The chain links TRBV28 to TRBJ2-1; D not certain. Germline V lookup: CDR1 MDHEN, CDR2 SYDVKM. This CDR3 has 12 amino acids. With 10 bases removed from V and 3 bases from J, the gap between germline ends came to 10 bases. As DNA, the CDR3 is TGTGCCACCATGGCGGTCTACAATGAGCAGTTCTTC. Translated, it gives CATMAVYNEQFF.

This chain uses TRBV4-3 with TRBJ2-7; TRBD2 aligns across 13 bases. Germline CDR1 is LGHNA and CDR2 is YSLEER. The junction had 9 bases not matched to a gene; V was cut back by 6 bases and J by 7 bases. The CDR3 covers 15 residues. The CDR3 region is CASSFGLAGVGEQYF. The CDR3 nucleotides read TGCGCCAGCAGTTTCGGACTAGCGGGAGTGGGGGAGCAGTACTTC.

The chain links TRBV6-6 to TRBJ2-6, with TRBD1 matching 9 bases. J gave up 2 bases and V 5 bases, and 7 bases lay outside the gene matches. Looked up from germline, CDR1 is MNHNY and CDR2 is SVGAGI (reference sequence). The CDR3 covers 17 residues. CDR3 region: CASSRTGGRTGANVLTF. The CDR3 DNA is TGTGCCAGCAGTCGTACAGGGGGCAGAACTGGGGCCAACGTCCTGACTTTC.

This chain links TRBV28 with TRBJ2-3; TRBD2 agrees at 9 bases. CDR3 length: 14 amino acids. CDR1 and CDR2 (germline): MDHEN, SYDVKM. Germline trimming cut 11 bases from V and 5 bases from J; bases unmatched to any gene: 11. This CDR3 reads CAVVEREVRDTQYF. CDR3 coding DNA: TGTGCCGTTGTTGAGCGGGAGGTTAGAGATACGCAGTATTTT.

This clone came up once. The rearrangement uses TRBV19 and TRBJ1-1, with TRBD1 matching 11 bases. CDR3 length equals 16 residues. V shed 5 bases, J shed 4 bases, and the junction held 9 bases outside the gene matches. CDR1 LNHDA and CDR2 SQIVND come from the germline V gene (reference sequence). This CDR3 is CASSLPDRGRLTEAFF. As DNA, the CDR3 is TGTGCCAGTAGTCTCCCGGACAGGGGGCGGCTCACTGAAGCTTTCTTT. Looking up the rest from reference TRBV19 and TRBJ1-1 gives the full variable domain: DGGITQSPKYLFRKEGQNVTLSCEQNLNHDAMYWYRQDPGQGLRLIYYSQIVNDFQKGDIAEGYSVSREKKESFPLTVTSAQKNPTAFYLCASSLPDRGRLTEAFFGQGTRLTVV.

The rearrangement uses TRBV5-1 and TRBJ2-2; D possibly corresponds to TRBD1 (5 bases). Germline V gene sequence: CDR1 SGHRS, CDR2 YFSETQ. The CDR3 sequence is 15 residues long. Trimming removed 2 bases from V and 1 base from J, with 9 bases in between. CDR3 protein: CASSLFGQNTGELFF. CDR3 in DNA: TGCGCCAGCAGCTTATTCGGACAGAACACCGGGGAGCTGTTTTTT.

The V call is TRBV18, the J call TRBJ2-5; TRBD1 aligns across 9 bases. CDR1 and CDR2 from the germline V gene are KGHSH and LQKENI. V gave up 3 bases and J gave up 9 bases; unmatched junction bases: 8. The CDR3 covers 14 residues. The CDR3 here is CASSPRDRVAAQYF. DNA for the CDR3: TGTGCCAGCTCACCGCGGGACAGGGTGGCAGCCCAGTACTTC.